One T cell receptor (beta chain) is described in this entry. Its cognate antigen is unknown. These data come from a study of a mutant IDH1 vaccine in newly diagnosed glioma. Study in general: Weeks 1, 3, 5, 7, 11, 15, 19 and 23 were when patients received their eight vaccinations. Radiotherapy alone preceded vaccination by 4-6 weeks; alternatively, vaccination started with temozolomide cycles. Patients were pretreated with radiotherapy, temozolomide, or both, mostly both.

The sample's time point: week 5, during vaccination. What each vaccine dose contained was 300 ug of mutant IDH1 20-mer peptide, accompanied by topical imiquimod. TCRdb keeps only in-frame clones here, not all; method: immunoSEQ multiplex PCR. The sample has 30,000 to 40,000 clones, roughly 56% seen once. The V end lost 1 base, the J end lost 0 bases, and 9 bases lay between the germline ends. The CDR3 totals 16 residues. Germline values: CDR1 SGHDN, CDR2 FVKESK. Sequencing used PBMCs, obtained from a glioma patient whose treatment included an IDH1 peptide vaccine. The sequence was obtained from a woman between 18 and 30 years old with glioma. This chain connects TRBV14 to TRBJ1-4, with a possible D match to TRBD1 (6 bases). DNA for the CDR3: TGTGCCAGCAGCCAAGGCGGGACATCAACTAATGAAAAACTGTTTTTT. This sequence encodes CASSQGGTSTNEKLFF. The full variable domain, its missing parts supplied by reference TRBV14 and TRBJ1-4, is EAGVTQFPSHSVIEKGQTVTLRCDPISGHDNLYWYRRVMGKEIKFLLHFVKESKQDESGMPNNRFLAERTGGTYSTLKVQPAELEDSGVYFCASSQGGTSTNEKLFFGSGTQLSVL.